This T cell receptor (beta chain) derives from a study of shared clonotypes between healthy human individuals. Once extracted for a subset, genomic DNA was divided evenly among several immunoSEQ plates. Only in-frame clones appear in the TCRdb table, and some are missing; sequencing was by immunoSEQ multiplex PCR. The sample contains a few hundred thousand clones, around three quarters of which appear only once. This CDR3 region has 16 residues. CDR1 is SGHTA and CDR2 is FQGNSA in the germline V gene. J was trimmed by 0 bases and V by 5 bases; bases with no gene match: 10. The chain is built from TRBV7-2 and TRBJ2-7; TRBD2 matches 7 bases. Sample: PBMCs. The origin of this receptor is a woman in her forties in good health. Some clones in this sample may be carry-over from other donors' samples. The CDR3 nucleotides read TGTGCCAGCAGCCCGGGGGGTAGCGGCAGCTCCTACGAGCAGTACTTC. Its protein product is CASSPGGSGSSYEQYF.